A selection of T cell receptor beta chains follows, all from one sample in a study of human T cells and chemical hapten exposure. Via MiXCR, TCRdb re-called the RACE reads, giving one row per CDR3 protein. The sample lists roughly 71,000 distinct CDR3 sequences, 6% to 7% occurring once. Sequenced input: whole blood. The source is a female donor in good health. Some clones in this sample may be carry-over from other donors' samples. Both conserved end residues are part of each CDR3. The D gene is left open where the match is weak. Clone size, where shown, is once, few, many, or a class for clones that have expanded.

abundance	v_gene	j_gene	d_gene	CDR3aa	CDR3nt
.	TRBV4-1	TRBJ1-1	.	CASSSGEGWEPEAFF	TGCGCCAGCAGCTCAGGGGAGGGGTGGGAGCCTGAAGCTTTCTTT
many	TRBV28	TRBJ2-5	.	CASTMTVGVETQYF	TGTGCCAGCACCATGACAGTAGGTGTAGAGACCCAGTACTTC
few	TRBV5-6	TRBJ2-7	TRBD2	CASSPWTSGSVFYEQYF	TGTGCCAGCAGCCCCTGGACTAGCGGGAGTGTTTTCTACGAGCAGTACTTC
few	TRBV27	TRBJ1-2	.	CASSLGYNYGYTF	TGTGCCAGCAGTTTAGGATACAACTATGGCTACACCTTC
few	TRBV5-1	TRBJ2-7	TRBD2	CASSLGASGRGAYYEQYF	TGCGCCAGCAGCTTGGGGGCTAGCGGGAGAGGAGCTTACTACGAGCAGTACTTC
many	TRBV6-2/TRBV6-3	TRBJ2-1	TRBD2	CASSYGLAGGNEQFF	TGTGCCAGCAGTTACGGACTAGCGGGAGGGAATGAGCAGTTCTTC
.	TRBV27	TRBJ2-3	TRBD1	CASRAGTGGSDTQYF	TGTGCCAGCAGGGCCGGGACAGGGGGATCAGATACGCAGTATTTT
.	TRBV5-1	TRBJ1-3	.	CASRLGNSGNTIYF	TGCGCCAGCAGGTTAGGAAACTCTGGAAACACCATATATTTT
many	TRBV29-1	TRBJ2-5	TRBD2	CSLRASGIQETQYF	TGCAGCCTCCGGGCTAGCGGGATCCAAGAGACCCAGTACTTC
.	TRBV7-9	TRBJ1-2	.	CASSLYPQLSSGYGYAF	TGTGCCAGCAGCTTATACCCTCAGTTGAGTTCAGGATATGGCTACGCCTTC
many	TRBV28	TRBJ2-5	.	CASRTTYQETQYF	TGTGCCAGCAGAACTACGTACCAAGAGACCCAGTACTTC
few	TRBV7-2	TRBJ2-3	.	CASSSRFDTDTQYF	TGTGCCAGCAGCTCGCGATTCGACACAGATACGCAGTATTTT
many	TRBV28	TRBJ2-3	.	CASSFSSGTDTQYF	TGTGCCAGCAGTTTCTCGTCAGGGACAGATACGCAGTATTTT
many	TRBV10-3	TRBJ2-3	.	CAISFSSTDTQYF	TGTGCCATCAGTTTTTCTAGCACAGATACGCAGTATTTT
few	TRBV2	TRBJ2-7	TRBD2	CASNRAREGLGEQYF	TGTGCCAGCAATCGGGCGCGGGAGGGCCTGGGCGAGCAGTACTTC
many	TRBV3-1	TRBJ2-7	TRBD2	CASSSPLLAGEREQYF	TGTGCCAGCAGCTCACCCTTACTAGCGGGAGAGAGGGAGCAGTACTTC
many	TRBV29-1	TRBJ2-3	.	CSVETEDTDTQYF	TGCAGCGTTGAAACAGAAGACACAGATACGCAGTATTTT
many	TRBV12-3/TRBV12-4	TRBJ2-1	.	CASSRQEYNEQFF	TGTGCCAGCTCCAGACAGGAATACAATGAGCAGTTCTTC
many	TRBV27	TRBJ2-7	.	CASSLNGGAWPEQYF	TGTGCCAGCAGTTTAAACGGCGGTGCCTGGCCCGAGCAGTACTTC
few	TRBV7-9	TRBJ2-7	TRBD1	CASSLAGTGYYEQYF	TGTGCCAGCAGCTTAGCCGGGACAGGGTACTACGAGCAGTACTTC
many	TRBV9	TRBJ2-5	TRBD2	CASSATSGQETQYF	TGTGCCAGCAGTGCAACTAGCGGCCAAGAGACCCAGTACTTC
many	TRBV28	TRBJ2-3	TRBD1	CASSGQGPSTDTQYF	TGTGCCAGCAGTGGACAGGGCCCTAGCACAGATACGCAGTATTTT
many	TRBV20-1	TRBJ2-1	TRBD2	CSARDMTSGTYNEQFF	TGCAGTGCTAGAGATATGACTAGCGGGACGTACAATGAGCAGTTCTTC
.	TRBV29-1	TRBJ1-5	TRBD1	CSVVDREGQPQHF	TGCAGCGTAGTCGACAGGGAGGGTCAGCCCCAGCATTTT
few	TRBV28	TRBJ2-7	.	CASSLSDISYEQYF	TGTGCCAGCAGTTTGTCGGACATCTCCTACGAGCAGTACTTC
.	TRBV18	TRBJ2-1	.	CASSQKGGYNEQFF	TGTGCCAGCTCCCAAAAGGGAGGTTACAATGAGCAGTTCTTC
many	TRBV2	TRBJ1-1	TRBD1	CASSEAGTGNTEAFF	TGTGCCAGCAGTGAAGCTGGGACAGGGAACACTGAAGCTTTCTTT
.	TRBV20-1	TRBJ1-2	.	CSARDTYYGYTF	TGCAGTGCTAGGGACACGTACTATGGCTACACCTTC
many	TRBV4-2	TRBJ2-3	.	CASSRGVTVSDTQYF	TGTGCCAGCAGCAGAGGGGTTACGGTCTCAGATACGCAGTATTTT
few	TRBV5-1	TRBJ1-5	TRBD1	CASSLEGQGQPQHF	TGCGCCAGCAGCTTGGAGGGACAGGGGCAGCCCCAGCATTTT
few	TRBV5-1	TRBJ1-1	.	CASQNGGGVAEAFF	TGCGCCAGCCAAAACGGTGGCGGGGTTGCTGAAGCTTTCTTT
many	TRBV20-1	TRBJ2-3	TRBD2	CSARDRRTSGRGDTQYF	TGCAGTGCTAGAGATCGAAGGACTAGCGGGAGAGGAGATACGCAGTATTTT
many	TRBV9	TRBJ1-5	TRBD1	CASSGTGLNQPQHF	TGTGCCAGCAGCGGGACAGGCTTGAATCAGCCCCAGCATTTT
many	TRBV27	TRBJ1-2	.	CASSLSQGSRYTF	TGTGCCAGCAGTTTATCGCAGGGCAGTCGCTACACCTTC
.	TRBV20-1	TRBJ1-1	.	CSARRVSTEAFF	TGCAGTGCTAGAAGGGTTAGCACTGAAGCTTTCTTT
many	TRBV11-2	TRBJ2-1	.	CASKTFGVTYNEQFF	TGTGCCAGCAAGACCTTCGGTGTTACCTACAATGAGCAGTTCTTC
many	TRBV29-1	TRBJ1-1	.	CSVAQAALNTEAFF	TGCAGCGTCGCCCAGGCAGCCTTGAACACTGAAGCTTTCTTT
few	TRBV7-2	TRBJ2-2	.	CASRPGTAGELFF	TGTGCCAGCAGACCGGGGACTGCCGGGGAGCTGTTTTTT
many	TRBV20-1	TRBJ2-3	TRBD2	CSKGGASGTDTQYF	TGCAGTAAGGGAGGAGCTAGCGGGACAGATACGCAGTATTTT
many	TRBV3-1	TRBJ1-5	.	CASSQESQPQHF	TGTGCCAGCAGCCAAGAGAGTCAGCCCCAGCATTTT
.	TRBV28	TRBJ2-5	.	CASRSQSETQYF	TGTGCCAGCAGGAGCCAGTCGGAGACCCAGTACTTC
many	TRBV2	TRBJ2-7	TRBD2	CAIGTSLGEQYF	TGTGCCATCGGGACTAGCCTGGGAGAGCAGTACTTC
.	TRBV20-1	TRBJ2-7	.	CSARGQRDYEQYF	TGCAGTGCTAGAGGACAGCGAGACTACGAGCAGTACTTC
few	TRBV28	TRBJ2-7	.	CASSFFVNEQYF	TGTGCCAGCAGTTTTTTCGTCAACGAGCAGTACTTC
many	TRBV24-1	TRBJ2-3	TRBD1	CATQGQGITDTQYF	TGTGCCACCCAGGGACAGGGGATCACAGATACGCAGTATTTT
few	TRBV4-3	TRBJ2-1	TRBD2	CASSQDRGLAGNEQFF	TGCGCCAGCAGCCAAGACAGGGGACTAGCGGGCAATGAGCAGTTCTTC
.	TRBV11-2	TRBJ2-7	.	CASSLLVPGNEQYF	TGTGCCAGCAGCTTATTGGTTCCAGGGAACGAGCAGTACTTC
many	TRBV6-2/TRBV6-3	TRBJ2-7	TRBD2	CASRSLLAGPSYEQYF	TGTGCCAGCAGGAGCCTTCTAGCGGGACCCTCCTACGAGCAGTACTTC
many	TRBV6-2/TRBV6-3	TRBJ1-5	.	CASSLQAAGPQHF	TGTGCCAGCAGCCTACAGGCCGCAGGGCCCCAGCATTTT
many	TRBV29-1	TRBJ2-7	TRBD2	CSVLEGGRYEQYF	TGCAGCGTTTTGGAGGGAGGGCGGTACGAGCAGTACTTC
few	TRBV28	TRBJ1-4	TRBD1	CASSRDRVEKLFF	TGTGCCAGCAGTCGCGACAGGGTTGAAAAACTGTTTTTT